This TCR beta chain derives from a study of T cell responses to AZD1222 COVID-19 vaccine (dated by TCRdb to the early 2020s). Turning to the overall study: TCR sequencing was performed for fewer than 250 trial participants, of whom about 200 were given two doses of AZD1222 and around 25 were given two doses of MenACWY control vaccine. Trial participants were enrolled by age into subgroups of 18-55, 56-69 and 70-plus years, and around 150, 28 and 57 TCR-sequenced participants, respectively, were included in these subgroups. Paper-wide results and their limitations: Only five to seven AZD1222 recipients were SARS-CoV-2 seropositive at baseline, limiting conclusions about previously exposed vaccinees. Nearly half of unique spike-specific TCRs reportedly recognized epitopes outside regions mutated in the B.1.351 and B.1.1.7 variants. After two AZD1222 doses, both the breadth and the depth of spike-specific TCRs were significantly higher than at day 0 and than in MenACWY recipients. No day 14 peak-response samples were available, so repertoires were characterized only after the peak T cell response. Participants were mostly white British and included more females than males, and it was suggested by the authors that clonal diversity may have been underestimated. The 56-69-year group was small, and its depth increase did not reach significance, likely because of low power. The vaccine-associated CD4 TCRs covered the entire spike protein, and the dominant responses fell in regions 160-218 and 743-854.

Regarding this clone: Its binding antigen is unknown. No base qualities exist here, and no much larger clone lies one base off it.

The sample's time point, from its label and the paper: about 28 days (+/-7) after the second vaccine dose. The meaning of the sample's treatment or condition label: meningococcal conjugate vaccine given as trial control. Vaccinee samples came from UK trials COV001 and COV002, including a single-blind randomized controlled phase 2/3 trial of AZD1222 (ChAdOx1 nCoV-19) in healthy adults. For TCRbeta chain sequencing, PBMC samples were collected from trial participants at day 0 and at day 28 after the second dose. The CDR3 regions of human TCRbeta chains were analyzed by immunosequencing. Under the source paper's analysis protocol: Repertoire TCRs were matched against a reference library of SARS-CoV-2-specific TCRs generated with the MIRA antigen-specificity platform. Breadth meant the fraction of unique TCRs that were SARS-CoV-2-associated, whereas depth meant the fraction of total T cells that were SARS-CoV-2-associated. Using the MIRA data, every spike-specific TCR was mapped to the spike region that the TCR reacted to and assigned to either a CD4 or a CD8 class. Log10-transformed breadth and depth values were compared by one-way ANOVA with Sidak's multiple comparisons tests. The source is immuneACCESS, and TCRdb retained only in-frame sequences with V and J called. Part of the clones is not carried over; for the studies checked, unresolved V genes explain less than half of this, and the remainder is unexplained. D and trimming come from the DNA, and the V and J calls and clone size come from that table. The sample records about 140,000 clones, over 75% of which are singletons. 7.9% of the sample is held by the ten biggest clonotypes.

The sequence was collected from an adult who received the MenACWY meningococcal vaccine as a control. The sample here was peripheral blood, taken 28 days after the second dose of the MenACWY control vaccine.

The DNA sequence follows: TGTGCCAGCAGTGTAGGGGACGGCACAGATACGCAGTATTTT. This translates into CASSVGDGTDTQYF. The chain couples TRBV2 to TRBJ2-3; the D gene is perhaps TRBD1 or TRBD2, each of them matching over 5 bases. V and J are truncated by 4 bases and 1 base respectively, leaving an intervening sequence of 9 bases. CDR1 and CDR2, looked up from the germline V gene, are SNHLY and FYNNEI. From cysteine to phenylalanine, the CDR3 is 14 amino acids long. Of the read, only the CDR3 DNA is kept; its 42 bases are in frame from base 1. Outside the CDR3, residues come from the reference TRBV2 and TRBJ2-3 proteins, so the full variable domain is: EPEVTQTPSHQVTQMGQEVILRCVPISNHLYFYWYRQILGQKVEFLVSFYNNEISEKSEIFDDQFSVERPDGSNFTLKIRSTKLEDSAMYFCASSVGDGTDTQYFGPGTRLTVL.